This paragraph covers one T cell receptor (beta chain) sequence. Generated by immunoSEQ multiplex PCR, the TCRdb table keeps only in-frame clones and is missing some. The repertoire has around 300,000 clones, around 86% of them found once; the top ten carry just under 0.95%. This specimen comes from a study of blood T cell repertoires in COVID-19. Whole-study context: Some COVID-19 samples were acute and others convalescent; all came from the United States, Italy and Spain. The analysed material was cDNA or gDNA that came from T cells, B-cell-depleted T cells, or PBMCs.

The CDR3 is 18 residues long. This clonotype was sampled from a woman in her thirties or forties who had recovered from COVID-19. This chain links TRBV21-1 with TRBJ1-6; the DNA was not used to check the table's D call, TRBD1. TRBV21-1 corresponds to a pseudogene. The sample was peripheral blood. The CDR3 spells CASRKDFLTGSQNSPLHF. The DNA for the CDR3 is TGTGCCAGCAGAAAAGACTTCTTGACAGGGAGTCAAAATTCACCCCTCCACTTT.